Below, 21 T cell receptor beta chains from the same sample are listed, as sequenced in a study of blood T cell repertoires in COVID-19 (dated by TCRdb to 2020 to 2022). The library was prepared using the immunoSEQ multiplex PCR assay. TCRdb took this table from immuneACCESS and kept in-frame rearrangements with V and J called. Such tables lack part of the clones; where checked against another copy, unresolved V genes explain under half of the gap, and the rest is unexplained. The sample includes about 150,000 clones, with 80% to 90% observed a single time. In total, the top ten clones hold around a tenth of the sample. Sequenced input: peripheral blood. The source is a woman aged 45 to 65 with acute or convalescent COVID-19.

This chain links TRBV6-5 with TRBJ2-2; 7 bases are a match to TRBD1. Germline V gene sequence: CDR1 MNHEY, CDR2 SVGAGI. Trimming removed 6 bases from V and 6 bases from J; junction bases left unmatched: 10. The CDR3 runs to 15 residues. The CDR3: CASSWDSFGSGELFF. The CDR3 coding sequence is TGTGCCAGCAGCTGGGACAGCTTTGGCTCCGGGGAGCTGTTTTTT.

The J gene is TRBJ2-7, the V gene TRBV27; D is ambiguous. Germline-derived CDR1 and CDR2 are MNHEY and SMNVEV (reference sequence). V was clipped by 5 bases and J by 0 bases, with 11 bases between them. The CDR3 runs 14 residues. CDR3 amino acids: CASSPHRNSYEQYF. The CDR3 DNA follows: TGTGCCAGCAGTCCTCACAGAAACTCCTACGAGCAGTACTTC.

The V gene is TRBV2, the J gene TRBJ2-1; 7 positions match TRBD2. CDR1 SNHLY and CDR2 FYNNEI come from the germline V gene. V lost 4 bases and J lost 2; bases outside the gene matches: 2. CDR3 length: 14 amino acids. The CDR3 region is CASSVSGPYNEQFF. CDR3 bases: TGTGCCAGCAGTGTTAGCGGGCCCTACAATGAGCAGTTCTTC.

V gene TRBV11-2 combines with J gene TRBJ2-5; D perhaps matches TRBD1 (6 bases). The CDR3 sequence is 13 residues long. The ends were cut back, 0 bases at V and 7 bases at J, with 9 bases in the middle. Germline V gene data show CDR1 as SGHAT and CDR2 as FQNNGV. CDR3 sequence (DNA): TGTGCCAGCAGCTTAGATATAGGGGGGACCCAGTACTTC. Translating it yields CASSLDIGGTQYF.

This clone was detected only once. The rearrangement uses TRBV28 and TRBJ1-3; the match to TRBD1 covers 8 bases. CDR1 and CDR2 from the germline V gene are MDHEN and SYDVKM. Trimming removed 3 bases from V and 6 bases from J; junction bases left unmatched: 7. The CDR3 runs to 15 residues. The CDR3 nucleotides read TGTGCCAGCAGTTTCCCCCGACAGGGGAAAAACACCATATATTTT. Residues: CASSFPRQGKNTIYF.

This clone was seen once. The chain is built from TRBV5-4 and TRBJ2-7; TRBD2 matches at 11 bases. The CDR3 covers 18 residues. In germline, CDR1 is SGHNT, CDR2 YYREEE (reference sequence). V gave up 3 bases and J gave up 4 bases; unmatched junction bases: 15. In DNA form, the CDR3 reads TGTGCCAGCAGCTCATCCGGGACTAGCGGAGTCGAGGCTTACGAGCAGTACTTC. It encodes CASSSSGTSGVEAYEQYF.

The chain uses TRBV4-2 and TRBJ1-5, with D possibly matching TRBD1 (5 bases). This CDR3 spans 15 amino acids. V was pared by 0 bases and J by 5 bases, with 11 bases between. Germline CDR1 is LGHNA and CDR2 is YNFKEQ. In nucleotides, the CDR3 is TGTGCCAGCAGCCAAGATCCACAGGTTGATCAGCCCCAGCATTTT. The encoded protein is CASSQDPQVDQPQHF.

The genes are TRBV5-1 and TRBJ2-2; 11 bases align to TRBD2. Germline V gives CDR1 SGHRS, CDR2 YFSETQ. This CDR3 region has 16 residues. The V gene end was trimmed by 2 bases and the J gene end by 6 bases; junction bases not matched to a gene: 6. CDR3 residues: CASSFTSGSLPGELFF. The CDR3 DNA reads as TGCGCCAGCAGCTTTACTAGCGGGAGCCTACCCGGGGAGCTGTTTTTT.

The chain has TRBV4-1 and TRBJ1-2; 7 nucleotides line up with TRBD1. Germline V gives CDR1 MGHRA, CDR2 YSYEKL. The CDR3 spans 13 residues. V trimming: 8 bases; J trimming: 4 bases; junction bases outside the gene matches: 7. The CDR3 loop reads CASRRGGSYGYTF. CDR3 sequence (DNA): TGCGCCAGCCGCCGAGGGGGCAGCTATGGCTACACCTTC.

Points on this clone: This may come from a read error, since a much larger clone is one base off. The same CDR3 also results from other DNA sequences found in this sample. The chain is built from TRBV9 and TRBJ2-3; 8 positions agree with TRBD2. The CDR3 is 15 amino acids. The trim removed 0 bases at V and 5 bases at J, leaving 5 bases unmatched. From germline, CDR1 is SGDLS and CDR2 YYNGEE. The CDR3: CASSVAGGPLDTQYF. The CDR3 coding sequence is TGTGCCAGCAGCGTAGCGGGAGGGCCTTTAGATACGCAGTATTTT.

This clone was observed a few times. The chain uses TRBV6-5 and TRBJ1-5, with D possibly matching TRBD1 (6 bases). The CDR3 has 15 residues. Trimming took 6 bases from V and 2 from J, leaving 14 bases between them. Germline CDR1 MNHEY, CDR2 SVGAGI. CDR3 nucleotides: TGTGCCAGCAGCCACGGGACACTAGGCAATCAGCCCCAGCATTTT. This encodes CASSHGTLGNQPQHF.

V usage is TRBV9 and J usage is TRBJ1-2, with TRBD1 matching 8 bases. Germline V gene data show CDR1 as SGDLS and CDR2 as YYNGEE. After removal of 0 bases from V and 3 bases from J, the junction contained 1 base not matched to a gene. CDR3 length: 14 residues. The CDR3 DNA sequence: TGTGCCAGCAGCGTAGAACAGGGGGACTATGGCTACACCTTC. Amino acids: CASSVEQGDYGYTF.

This chain connects TRBV9 to TRBJ2-1; 7 bases map to TRBD2. Germline lookup yields CDR1 SGDLS and CDR2 YYNGEE. There are 14 residues in the CDR3. The V segment lost 3 bases and the J segment 4 bases; nucleotides outside the gene matches: 4. The CDR3 reads CASSEGTTYNEQFF. DNA for the CDR3: TGTGCCAGCAGCGAGGGGACTACTTACAATGAGCAGTTCTTC.

The chain carries TRBV15 and TRBJ1-5, with 8 bases lining up with TRBD1. J lost 0 bases, V lost 1 base, and 5 bases had no gene match. CDR3 length equals 17 residues. CDR1 LNHNV and CDR2 YYDKDF come from the germline V gene (reference sequence). CDR3 loop: CATSRGQGAYSNQPQHF. The CDR3 DNA reads TGTGCCACCAGCAGAGGGCAGGGGGCCTATAGCAATCAGCCCCAGCATTTT.

V and J are TRBV6-5 and TRBJ1-3; D ambiguous. The CDR3 length is 13 residues. Trimming removed 7 bases at V and 2 bases at J, with 9 bases between. Germline assignment: CDR1 MNHEY and CDR2 SVGAGI. The CDR3 coding sequence is TGTGCCAGCACCCCTAATGCTGGAAACACCATATATTTT. Its translation: CASTPNAGNTIYF.

This clone was detected only once. The chain links TRBV6-5 to TRBJ2-1, with 7 bases that match TRBD2. The V and J ends lost 6 bases and 6 bases, in that order; junction bases with no gene match: 11. CDR3 length: 15 residues. The germline V gene encodes CDR1 MNHEY and CDR2 SVGAGI. The CDR3 is CASSPASGVFNEQFF. CDR3 DNA sequence: TGTGCCAGCAGCCCGGCTAGCGGAGTTTTCAATGAGCAGTTCTTC.

V usage is TRBV5-1 and J usage is TRBJ1-2; D is perhaps TRBD1 (6 bases). This CDR3 spans 17 amino acids. Trimming took 0 bases from V and 4 from J, leaving 19 bases between them. In germline, CDR1 is SGHRS, CDR2 YFSETQ. CDR3 in DNA: TGCGCCAGCAGCTTGGCCTCCTTGGGCAGGGGTAGCTATGGCTACACCTTC. Amino acids: CASSLASLGRGSYGYTF.

The chain links TRBV2 to TRBJ2-5, with D unclear. Between the trimmed V and J ends, which lost 2 bases and 7 bases, there was a span of 11 bases. Germline V gene sequence: CDR1 SNHLY, CDR2 FYNNEI. The CDR3 consists of 13 residues. This CDR3 is CASSEIGPGTQYF. The CDR3 DNA reads as TGTGCCAGCAGTGAAATTGGCCCGGGGACCCAGTACTTC.

J is TRBJ2-3 and V is TRBV2; D possibly corresponds to TRBD1 (6 bases). Per germline, CDR1 SNHLY and CDR2 FYNNEI. The CDR3 has 14 amino acids. Trimming removed 6 bases from V and 0 bases from J, with 10 bases in between. Here the CDR3 reads CASRTDRSTDTQYF. CDR3 nucleotide sequence: TGTGCCAGCAGGACCGACAGGAGCACAGATACGCAGTATTTT. Variable domain in full (rest from reference TRBV2 and TRBJ2-3): EPEVTQTPSHQVTQMGQEVILRCVPISNHLYFYWYRQILGQKVEFLVSFYNNEISEKSEIFDDQFSVERPDGSNFTLKIRSTKLEDSAMYFCASRTDRSTDTQYFGPGTRLTVL.

The CDR3 DNA is TGTGCCAGCAGCTTAATAGCGGGGGGCACAGATACGCAGTATTTT. Translating it yields CASSLIAGGTDTQYF. This sequence joins TRBV7-3 and TRBJ2-3; 9 nucleotides match TRBD2. The germline V gene encodes CDR1 SGHTA and CDR2 FQGTGA. This CDR3 spans 15 amino acids. Losses at the gene ends were 1 base for V and 1 base for J; bases not matched to a gene: 0.

The chain employs TRBV30 and TRBJ2-7; perhaps TRBD2 as D (6 bases). The V end was cut by 1 base, the J end by 13 bases, with 26 bases between. This CDR3 has 15 residues. CDR1 GTSNPN and CDR2 SVGIG come from the germline V gene (reference sequence). CDR3 nucleotides: TGTGCCTGGAGTGCAACGCGGGGAAAGTACGAGCACCCCTACTTC. Protein sequence: CAWSATRGKYEHPYF.